The 2 T cell receptor beta chains below come from one sample, sequenced in a study of T-cell memory formation after mild COVID-19. TCRdb recomputed calls from the 5' RACE reads with MiXCR, one row per CDR3 protein. Of about 560,000 distinct CDR3 sequences listed, roughly 17% are singletons. Material: PBMCs or a T cell subset sorted from them (not recorded which). Receptors were obtained from an adult woman who had mild COVID-19 (a few samples of this study predate the infection). Cell type and time point are not known.

The chain carries TRBV9 and TRBJ2-5; TRBD2 aligns across 10 bases. Germline CDR1 and CDR2: SGDLS and YYNGEE. The length of the CDR3 is 17 residues. J lost 1 base, V lost 0 bases, and 6 bases had no gene match. CDR3 in amino acids: CASSVGNSGGTQETQYF. In nucleotides, the CDR3 is TGTGCCAGCAGCGTAGGAAATAGCGGGGGGACCCAAGAGACCCAGTACTTC.

This clonotype was counted between two and nine times. The chain links TRBV9 to TRBJ1-5; D is unresolved. This CDR3 contains 19 residues. Per germline, CDR1 SGDLS and CDR2 YYNGEE. V shed 3 bases and J shed 3 bases, with 25 bases lying between them. The CDR3 DNA follows: TGTGCCAGCAGCGCCCTTAAAGTCGAGTCAGGCTCTAACAATCAGCCCCAGCATTTT. Protein sequence: CASSALKVESGSNNQPQHF.